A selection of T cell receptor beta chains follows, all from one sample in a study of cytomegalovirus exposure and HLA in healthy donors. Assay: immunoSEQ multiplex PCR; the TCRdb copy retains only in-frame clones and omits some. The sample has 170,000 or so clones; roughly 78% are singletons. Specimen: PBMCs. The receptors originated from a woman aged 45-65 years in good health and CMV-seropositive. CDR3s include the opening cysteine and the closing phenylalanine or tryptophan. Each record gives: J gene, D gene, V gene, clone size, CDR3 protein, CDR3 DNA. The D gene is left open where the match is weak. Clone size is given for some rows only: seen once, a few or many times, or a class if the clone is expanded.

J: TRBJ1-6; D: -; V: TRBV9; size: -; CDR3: CASSVDQGNNNSPLHF; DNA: TGTGCCAGCAGCGTAGATCAGGGTAACAATAATTCACCCCTCCACTTT
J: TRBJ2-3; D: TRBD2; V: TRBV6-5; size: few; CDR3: CASSSAGGLSDTQYF; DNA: TGTGCCAGCAGCTCAGCGGGGGGGCTCTCAGATACGCAGTATTTT
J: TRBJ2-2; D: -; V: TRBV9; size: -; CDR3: CASSVEVRSTGELFF; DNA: TGTGCCAGCAGCGTGGAGGTTAGGAGCACCGGGGAGCTGTTTTTT
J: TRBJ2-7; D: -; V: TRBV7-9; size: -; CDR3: CASSPGHLYEQYF; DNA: TGTGCCAGCAGCCCGGGACATTTGTACGAGCAGTACTTC
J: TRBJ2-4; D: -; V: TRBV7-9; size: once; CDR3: CASSFPGGPLAKNIQYF; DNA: TGTGCCAGCAGCTTTCCGGGGGGCCCTTTAGCCAAAAACATTCAGTACTTC
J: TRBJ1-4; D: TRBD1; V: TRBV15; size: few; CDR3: CATSRDDKGAEKLFF; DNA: TGTGCCACCAGCAGAGATGATAAGGGGGCTGAAAAACTGTTTTTT
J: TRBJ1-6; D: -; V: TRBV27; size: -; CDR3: CASSLSRGYNSPLHF; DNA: TGTGCCAGCAGTCTGTCCAGGGGCTATAATTCACCCCTCCACTTT
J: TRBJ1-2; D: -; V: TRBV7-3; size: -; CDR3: CASSLNGAGYGYTF; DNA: TGTGCCAGCAGCTTAAATGGGGCAGGATATGGCTACACCTTC
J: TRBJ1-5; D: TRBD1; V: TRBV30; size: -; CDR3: CAWSRGDRDSNQPQHF; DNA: TGTGCCTGGAGTAGGGGGGACAGGGACAGCAATCAGCCCCAGCATTTT
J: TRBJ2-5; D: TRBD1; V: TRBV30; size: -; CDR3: CAWSAGTGWETQYF; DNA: TGTGCCTGGAGCGCCGGGACAGGGTGGGAGACCCAGTACTTC
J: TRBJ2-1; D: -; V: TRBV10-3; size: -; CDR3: CAISAYNEQFF; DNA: TGTGCCATCAGTGCTTACAATGAGCAGTTCTTC
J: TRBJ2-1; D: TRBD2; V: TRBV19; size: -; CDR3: CASSIMVRAGGYNEQFF; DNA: TGTGCCAGTAGTATAATGGTCAGGGCGGGGGGCTACAATGAGCAGTTCTTC
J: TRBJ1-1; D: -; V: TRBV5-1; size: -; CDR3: CASSLMGLNTEAFF; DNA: TGCGCCAGCAGCTTGATGGGACTAAACACTGAAGCTTTCTTT
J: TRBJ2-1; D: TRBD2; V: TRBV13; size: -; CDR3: CASSSTSGGPAGHNEQFF; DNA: TGTGCCAGCAGCTCGACTAGCGGGGGGCCGGCGGGGCACAATGAGCAGTTCTTC
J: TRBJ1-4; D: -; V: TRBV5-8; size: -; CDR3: CASSLAGSREKLFF; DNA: TGTGCCAGCAGCTTGGCCGGGTCTAGGGAAAAACTGTTTTTT
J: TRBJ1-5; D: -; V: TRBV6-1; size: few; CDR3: CASGPLSIWSQPQHF; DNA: TGTGCCAGCGGCCCCTTAAGCATTTGGAGTCAGCCCCAGCATTTT
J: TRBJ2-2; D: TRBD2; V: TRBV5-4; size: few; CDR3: CASSLGLAENTGELFF; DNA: TGTGCCAGCAGCCTCGGCCTAGCGGAGAACACCGGGGAGCTGTTTTTT
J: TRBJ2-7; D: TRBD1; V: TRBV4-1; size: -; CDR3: CASSQDQGGMIGYEQYF; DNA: TGCGCCAGCAGCCAAGATCAAGGGGGCATGATAGGGTACGAGCAGTACTTC
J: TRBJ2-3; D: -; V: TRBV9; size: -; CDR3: CASSVEGDTQYF; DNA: TGTGCCAGCAGCGTAGAGGGGGATACGCAGTATTTT
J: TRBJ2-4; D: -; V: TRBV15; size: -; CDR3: CATSRVWLQNIQYF; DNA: TGTGCCACCAGCAGAGTGTGGCTCCAAAACATTCAGTACTTC
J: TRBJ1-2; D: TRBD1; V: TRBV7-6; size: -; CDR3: CASSLDEGARGYTF; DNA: TGTGCCAGCAGCTTAGACGAGGGGGCGCGTGGCTACACCTTC
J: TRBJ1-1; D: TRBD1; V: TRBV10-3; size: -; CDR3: CATRDRGGTEAFF; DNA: TGTGCCACCAGAGACAGGGGTGGAACTGAAGCTTTCTTT
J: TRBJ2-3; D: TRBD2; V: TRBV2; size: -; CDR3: CASISGGSTDTQYF; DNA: TGTGCCAGCATTTCGGGGGGGAGCACAGATACGCAGTATTTT
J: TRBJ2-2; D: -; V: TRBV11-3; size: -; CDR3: CASSTDRLNTGELFF; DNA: TGTGCCAGCAGTACCGACAGGCTTAACACCGGGGAGCTGTTTTTT
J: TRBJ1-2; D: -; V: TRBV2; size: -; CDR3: CASTPGEVGYTF; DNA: TGTGCCAGCACCCCCGGGGAGGTTGGCTACACCTTC
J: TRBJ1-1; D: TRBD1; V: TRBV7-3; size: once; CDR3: CASSLKPGQLNTEAFF; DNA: TGTGCCAGCAGCCTTAAACCGGGACAGTTAAACACTGAAGCTTTCTTT
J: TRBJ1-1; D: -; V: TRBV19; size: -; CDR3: CASSQTANTEAFF; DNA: TGTGCCAGTAGTCAGACAGCAAACACTGAAGCTTTCTTT